This TCR beta chain was found in a study of radiotherapy plus CTLA-4 blockade in lung cancer. Across the whole study: Across the patients, objective responses occurred in about 19%, and disease control in under 35%. Study findings and constraints: TCR clones from tumors expanded in blood after radiotherapy plus ipilimumab. Early blood T cell clone dynamics reportedly forecast response best, with interferon-beta.

The study gave focal radiation plus ipilimumab CTLA-4 blockade to patients with chemo-refractory metastatic non-small-cell lung cancer. In germline, CDR1 is SGHAT, CDR2 FQDESV (reference sequence). This CDR3 comprises 14 residues. Trimming left V 3 bases short and J 2 bases short, with 10 bases between. As to this clone: Its matching antigen is unknown.

Repertoires were generated with immunoSEQ multiplex PCR, while TCRdb's copy carries only in-frame clones and drops some. The sample lists around 70,000 clones; around 87% were seen once. This sample comprised peripheral blood, obtained from a patient treated with radiotherapy plus ipilimumab. V usage is TRBV11-1 and J usage is TRBJ2-5, with a possible D match to TRBD2 (6 bases). The sequence was collected from a human donor with non-small cell lung cancer that progressed on radiotherapy plus ipilimumab. The CDR3 coding sequence is TGTGCCAGCAGCTTCCCGGGACTGCAAGAGACCCAGTACTTC. Its translation is CASSFPGLQETQYF.